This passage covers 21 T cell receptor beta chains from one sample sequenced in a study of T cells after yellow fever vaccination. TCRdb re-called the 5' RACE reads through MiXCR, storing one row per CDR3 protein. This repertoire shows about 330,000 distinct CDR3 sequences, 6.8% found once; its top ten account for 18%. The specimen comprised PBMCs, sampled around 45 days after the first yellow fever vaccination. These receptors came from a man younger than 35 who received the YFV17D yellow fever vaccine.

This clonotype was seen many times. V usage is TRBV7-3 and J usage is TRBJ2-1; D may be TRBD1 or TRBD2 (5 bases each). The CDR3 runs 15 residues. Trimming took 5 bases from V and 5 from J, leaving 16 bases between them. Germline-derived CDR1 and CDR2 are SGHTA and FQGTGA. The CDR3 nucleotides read TGTGCCAGCAGCCCCCGGGGCGTAGCGAACAATGAGCAGTTCTTC. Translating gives CASSPRGVANNEQFF.

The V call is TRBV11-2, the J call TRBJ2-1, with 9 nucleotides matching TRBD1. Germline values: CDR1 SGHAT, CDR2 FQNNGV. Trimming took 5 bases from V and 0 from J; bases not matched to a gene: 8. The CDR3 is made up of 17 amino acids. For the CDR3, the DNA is TGTGCCAGCAGCAAGGGACAGGGCCAAAGCTCCTACAATGAGCAGTTCTTC. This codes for CASSKGQGQSSYNEQFF.

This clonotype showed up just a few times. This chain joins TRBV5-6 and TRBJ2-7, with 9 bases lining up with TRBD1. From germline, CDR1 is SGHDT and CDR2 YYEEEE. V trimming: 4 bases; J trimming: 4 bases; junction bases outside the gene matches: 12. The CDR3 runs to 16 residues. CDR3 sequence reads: CASSLVWTGDVYEQYF. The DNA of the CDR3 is TGTGCCAGCAGCCTGGTCTGGACAGGGGATGTTTACGAGCAGTACTTC.

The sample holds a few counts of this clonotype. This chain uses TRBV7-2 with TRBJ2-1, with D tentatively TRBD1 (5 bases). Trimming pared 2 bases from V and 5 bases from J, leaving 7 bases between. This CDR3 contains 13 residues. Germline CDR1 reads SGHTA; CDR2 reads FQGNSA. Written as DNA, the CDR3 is TGTGCCAGCAGCTTAATGGACAACAATGAGCAGTTCTTC. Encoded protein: CASSLMDNNEQFF.

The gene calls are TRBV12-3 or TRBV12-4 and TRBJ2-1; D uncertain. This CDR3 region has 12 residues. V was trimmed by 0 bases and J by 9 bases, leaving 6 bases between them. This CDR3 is CASSLALGEQFF. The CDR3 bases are TGTGCCAGCAGTTTAGCGTTGGGTGAGCAGTTCTTC.

CDR3 bases: TGTGCCAGCAGCTTATCGGACAGAAGCTACGAGCAGTACTTC. This encodes CASSLSDRSYEQYF. The chain uses TRBV5-4 and TRBJ2-7; possible D gene TRBD1, 6 bases. Trimming cost V 2 bases and J 3 bases, with 12 bases left between them. Germline CDR1 reads SGHNT; CDR2 reads YYREEE (reference sequence). CDR3 length equals 14 residues. The full variable domain, completed using reference TRBV5-4 and TRBJ2-7, is ETGVTQSPTHLIKTRGQQVTLRCSSQSGHNTVSWYQQALGQGPQFIFQYYREEENGRGNFPPRFSGLQFPNYSSELNVNALELDDSALYLCASSLSDRSYEQYFGPGTRLTVT.

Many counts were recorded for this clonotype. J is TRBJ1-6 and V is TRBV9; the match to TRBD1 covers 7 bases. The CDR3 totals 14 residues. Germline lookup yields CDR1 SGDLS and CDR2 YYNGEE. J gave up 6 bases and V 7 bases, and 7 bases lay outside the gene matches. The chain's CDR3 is CASGKGGSNSPLHF. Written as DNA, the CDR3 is TGTGCCAGCGGAAAAGGGGGCAGTAATTCACCCCTCCACTTT.

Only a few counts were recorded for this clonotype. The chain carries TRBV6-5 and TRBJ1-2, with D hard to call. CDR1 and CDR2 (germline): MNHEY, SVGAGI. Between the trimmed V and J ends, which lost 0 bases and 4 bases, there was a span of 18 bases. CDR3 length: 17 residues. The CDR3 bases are TGTGCCAGCAGTTACTCTCCTGGCGGACTCCTGGCCTATGGCTACACCTTC. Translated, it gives CASSYSPGGLLAYGYTF.

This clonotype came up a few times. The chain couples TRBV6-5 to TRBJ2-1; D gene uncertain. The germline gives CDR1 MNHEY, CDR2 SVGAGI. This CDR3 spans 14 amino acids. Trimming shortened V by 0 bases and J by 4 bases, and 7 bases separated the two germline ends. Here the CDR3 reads CASSYSDHYNEQFF. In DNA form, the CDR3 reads TGTGCCAGCAGTTACTCGGACCATTACAATGAGCAGTTCTTC.

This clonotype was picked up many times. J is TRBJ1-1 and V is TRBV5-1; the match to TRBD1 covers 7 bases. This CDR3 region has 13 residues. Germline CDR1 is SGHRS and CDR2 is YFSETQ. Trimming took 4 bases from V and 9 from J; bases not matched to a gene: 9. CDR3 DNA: TGCGCCAGCAGCCAAACGACAGGGAAGCAAGCTTTCTTT. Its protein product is CASSQTTGKQAFF.

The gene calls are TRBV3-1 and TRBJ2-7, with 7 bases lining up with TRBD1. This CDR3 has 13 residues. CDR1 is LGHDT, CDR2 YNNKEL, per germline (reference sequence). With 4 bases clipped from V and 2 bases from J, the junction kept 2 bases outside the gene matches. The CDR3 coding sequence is TGTGCCAGCAGCCGACAGGGCGCCTACGAGCAGTACGTC. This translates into CASSRQGAYEQYV.

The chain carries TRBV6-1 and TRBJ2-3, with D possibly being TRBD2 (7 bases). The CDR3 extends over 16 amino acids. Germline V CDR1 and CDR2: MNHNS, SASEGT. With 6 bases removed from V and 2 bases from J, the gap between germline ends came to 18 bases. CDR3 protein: CASSSPGGPSTDTQYF. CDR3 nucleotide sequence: TGTGCCAGCAGCTCCCCGGGGGGCCCCTCCACAGATACGCAGTATTTT.

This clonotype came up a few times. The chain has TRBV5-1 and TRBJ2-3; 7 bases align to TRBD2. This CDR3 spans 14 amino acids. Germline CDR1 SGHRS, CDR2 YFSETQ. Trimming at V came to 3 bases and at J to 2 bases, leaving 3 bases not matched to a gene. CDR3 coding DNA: TGCGCCAGCAGCTCCGGGACTACCACAGATACGCAGTATTTT. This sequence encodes CASSSGTTTDTQYF.

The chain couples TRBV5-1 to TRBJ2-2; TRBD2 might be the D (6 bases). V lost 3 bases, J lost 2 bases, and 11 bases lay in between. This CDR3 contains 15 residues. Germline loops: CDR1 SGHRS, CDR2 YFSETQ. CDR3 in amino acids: CASSWGVANTGELFF. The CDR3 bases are TGCGCCAGCAGCTGGGGGGTCGCTAACACCGGGGAGCTGTTTTTT.

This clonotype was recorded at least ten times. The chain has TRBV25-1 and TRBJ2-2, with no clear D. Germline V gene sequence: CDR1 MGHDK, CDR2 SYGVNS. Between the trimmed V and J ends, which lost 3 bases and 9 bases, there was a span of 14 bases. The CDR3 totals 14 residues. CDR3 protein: CASSDDKLRRELFF. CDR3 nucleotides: TGTGCCAGCAGTGACGACAAGCTGCGGAGGGAGCTGTTTTTT.

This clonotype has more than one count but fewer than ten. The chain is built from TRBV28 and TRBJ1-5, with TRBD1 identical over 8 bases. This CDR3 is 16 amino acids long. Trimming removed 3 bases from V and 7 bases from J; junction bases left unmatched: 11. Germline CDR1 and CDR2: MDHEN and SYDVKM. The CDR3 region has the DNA TGTGCCAGCAGTTTCTACAGGGGGACCTCAAGACAGCCCCAGCATTTT. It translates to CASSFYRGTSRQPQHF.

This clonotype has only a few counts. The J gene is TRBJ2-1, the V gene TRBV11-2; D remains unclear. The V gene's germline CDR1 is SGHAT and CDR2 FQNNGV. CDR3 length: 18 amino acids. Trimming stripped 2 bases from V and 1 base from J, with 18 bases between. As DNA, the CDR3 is TGTGCCAGCAGCTTAAATGAGGTCAGCAGAACTTCCTACAATGAGCAGTTCTTC. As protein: CASSLNEVSRTSYNEQFF.

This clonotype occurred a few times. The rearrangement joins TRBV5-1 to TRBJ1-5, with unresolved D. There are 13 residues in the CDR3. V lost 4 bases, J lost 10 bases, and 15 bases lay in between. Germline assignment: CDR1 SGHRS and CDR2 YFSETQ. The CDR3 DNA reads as TGCGCCAGCAGCCGGGAGGGTTGGAGTCCCCAGCATTTT. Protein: CASSREGWSPQHF.

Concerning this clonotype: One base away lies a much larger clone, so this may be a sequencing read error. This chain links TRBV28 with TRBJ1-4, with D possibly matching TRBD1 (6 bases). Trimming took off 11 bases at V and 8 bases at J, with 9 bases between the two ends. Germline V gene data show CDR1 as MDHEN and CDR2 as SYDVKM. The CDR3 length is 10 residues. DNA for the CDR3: TGTGCCTATGGACAGGAAAAACTGTTTTTT. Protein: CAYGQEKLFF.

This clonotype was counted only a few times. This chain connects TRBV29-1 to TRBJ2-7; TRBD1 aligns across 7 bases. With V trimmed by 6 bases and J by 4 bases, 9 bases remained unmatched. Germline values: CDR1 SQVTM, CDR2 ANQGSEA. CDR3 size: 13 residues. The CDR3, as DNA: TGCAGCGTCGAGACAGGGTCGGCTTACGAGCAGTACTTC. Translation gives CSVETGSAYEQYF.

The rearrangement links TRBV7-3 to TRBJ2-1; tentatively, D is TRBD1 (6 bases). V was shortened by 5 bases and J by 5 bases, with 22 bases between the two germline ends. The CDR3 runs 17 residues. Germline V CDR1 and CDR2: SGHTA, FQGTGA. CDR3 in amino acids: CASSLSLGAGKHNEQFF. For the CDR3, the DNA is TGTGCCAGCAGCCTTTCCCTGGGGGCCGGGAAACACAATGAGCAGTTCTTC.